Listed below are T cell receptor beta chains from one sample, sequenced in a study of blood T cell repertoires in COVID-19. Clones were read by immunoSEQ multiplex PCR, and TCRdb kept only the in-frame ones, dropping some. The sample records around 170,000 clones, 85% to 90% being singletons. The sample was peripheral blood. The source is a woman in her twenties or thirties with active or convalescent COVID-19. The CDR3 runs from the conserved cysteine through the conserved F or W. A D gene is named only where the DNA matches it firmly. Size is stated for part of the rows, as once, few or many counts, or as a class when the clone is expanded.

v_call,d_call,clone_size,j_call,cdr3_aa,cdr3_nt
TRBV5-1,TRBD2,.,TRBJ2-5,CASSSLGLAGGETQYF,TGCGCCAGCAGCTCCCTGGGACTAGCGGGGGGAGAGACCCAGTACTTC
TRBV5-6,.,few,TRBJ1-6,CASSLAGEGNSPLHF,TGTGCCAGCAGCTTGGCCGGGGAAGGGAATTCACCCCTCCACTTT
TRBV3-1/TRBV3-2,TRBD1,few,TRBJ1-2,CASSHRDRGFGNYGYTF,TGTGCCAGCAGCCACCGGGACAGGGGGTTCGGAAACTATGGCTACACCTTC
TRBV6-2/TRBV6-3,.,.,TRBJ1-6,CASSYSGVSPLHF,TGTGCCAGCAGTTACTCAGGGGTCTCACCCCTCCACTTT
TRBV12-3/TRBV12-4,.,once,TRBJ2-1,CASSLLGFNEQFF,TGTGCCAGCAGTCTACTAGGGTTCAATGAGCAGTTCTTC
TRBV5-1,TRBD2,few,TRBJ2-1,CASRLGGLATTNEQFF,TGCGCCAGCAGGCTTGGGGGACTAGCGACTACAAATGAGCAGTTCTTC
TRBV7-9,TRBD2,once,TRBJ2-2,CASPGLAGAKNTGELFF,TGTGCCAGTCCCGGGCTAGCGGGAGCGAAAAACACCGGGGAGCTGTTTTTT
TRBV4-2,TRBD2,.,TRBJ2-1,CASSQVRGGTSYNEQFF,TGTGCCAGCAGCCAAGTCCGGGGGGGTACATCCTACAATGAGCAGTTCTTC
TRBV19,.,.,TRBJ2-1,CASSLTGINEQFF,TGTGCCAGTAGCCTCACAGGGATCAATGAGCAGTTCTTC
TRBV12-5,.,.,TRBJ2-1,CASGFGQGKANEQFF,TGTGCTAGTGGTTTCGGGCAGGGAAAGGCCAATGAGCAGTTCTTC
TRBV5-1,.,.,TRBJ2-1,CASSFEDLASSYNEQFF,TGCGCCAGCAGCTTCGAAGATCTAGCGTCTTCCTACAATGAGCAGTTCTTC
TRBV20-1,.,.,TRBJ2-5,CSARNRAAQYF,TGCAGTGCTAGAAACAGGGCGGCCCAGTACTTC
TRBV7-6,.,once,TRBJ2-1,CASSLANTGTYNEQFF,TGTGCCAGCAGCTTAGCGAACACAGGGACCTACAATGAGCAGTTCTTC
TRBV2,.,once,TRBJ1-1,CASSVLGVTEAFF,TGTGCCAGCAGTGTTCTAGGGGTCACTGAAGCTTTCTTT
TRBV7-9,.,.,TRBJ1-1,CASNTQGWEKAFF,TGTGCCAGCAATACACAGGGATGGGAGAAAGCTTTCTTT
TRBV25-1,.,.,TRBJ2-7,CASSGTNSYEQYF,TGTGCCAGCAGTGGAACTAACTCCTACGAGCAGTACTTC
TRBV28,.,.,TRBJ1-2,CASSLGGSSYGYTF,TGTGCCAGCAGTTTAGGAGGCAGCTCCTATGGCTACACCTTC
TRBV19,.,.,TRBJ2-1,CASSGQIAAYNEQFF,TGTGCCAGTAGTGGGCAAATAGCGGCCTACAATGAGCAGTTCTTC
TRBV12-3/TRBV12-4,.,.,TRBJ1-2,CASSLTDLGGYTF,TGTGCCAGCAGTTTAACGGACTTAGGTGGCTACACCTTC
TRBV16,.,.,TRBJ1-1,CASSQSLGQGGTEAFF,TGTGCCAGCAGCCAATCGCTTGGCCAGGGTGGGACTGAAGCTTTCTTT
TRBV5-1,.,.,TRBJ1-1,CASSLAGRTEAFF,TGCGCCAGCAGCTTGGCGGGGAGGACTGAAGCTTTCTTT
TRBV7-9,TRBD1,.,TRBJ2-7,CASSSGQTFSYEQYF,TGTGCCAGCAGCTCGGGACAGACCTTTTCCTACGAGCAGTACTTC
TRBV7-2,.,.,TRBJ2-5,CASSPRSQETQYF,TGTGCCAGCAGCCCCCGCAGCCAAGAGACCCAGTACTTC
TRBV7-6,.,.,TRBJ1-2,CASSFSMDGGGYTF,TGTGCCAGCAGCTTCTCCATGGACGGGGGTGGCTACACCTTC
TRBV6-1,TRBD2,.,TRBJ2-3,CASSEALLTTSGEADTQYF,TGTGCCAGCAGTGAAGCGTTGCTCACGACTAGCGGGGAAGCAGATACGCAGTATTTT
TRBV28,TRBD1,few,TRBJ1-5,CASSGDRVNQPQHF,TGTGCCAGCAGTGGGGACAGGGTGAATCAGCCCCAGCATTTT
TRBV30,.,.,TRBJ2-2,CAWSVPAFAGTGELFF,TGTGCCTGGAGTGTACCTGCGTTTGCCGGCACCGGGGAGCTGTTTTTT
TRBV19,.,.,TRBJ1-2,CASTAGHYGYTF,TGTGCCAGTACTGCGGGCCATTATGGCTACACCTTC
TRBV25-1,.,.,TRBJ2-7,CASSESDKSYEQYF,TGTGCCAGCAGTGAATCGGACAAGTCCTACGAGCAGTACTTC
TRBV5-1,TRBD1,.,TRBJ1-1,CASTISTGATWRMNTEAFF,TGCGCCAGCACAATATCGACAGGGGCCACTTGGCGGATGAACACTGAAGCTTTCTTT
TRBV6-6,.,.,TRBJ1-2,CASSYSARFGGYTF,TGTGCCAGCAGTTACTCGGCCCGATTTGGTGGCTACACCTTC
TRBV27,.,.,TRBJ1-1,CASRTGQQNTEAFF,TGTGCCAGCAGAACCGGACAGCAGAACACTGAAGCTTTCTTT
TRBV12-3/TRBV12-4,.,.,TRBJ1-1,CASRGRENTEAFF,TGTGCCAGCAGGGGCAGGGAGAACACTGAAGCTTTCTTT
TRBV28,TRBD1,.,TRBJ2-6,CASSLFLGQGKSGANVLTF,TGTGCCAGCAGTTTGTTCCTGGGACAGGGGAAATCTGGGGCCAACGTCCTGACTTTC
TRBV5-4,TRBD1,.,TRBJ1-1,CASSLHGQANTEAFF,TGTGCCAGCAGCTTGCACGGACAGGCGAACACTGAAGCTTTCTTT
TRBV9,TRBD1,.,TRBJ1-1,CASSPQTGGFAEAFF,TGTGCCAGCAGCCCCCAGACAGGGGGCTTCGCTGAAGCTTTCTTT
TRBV28,.,.,TRBJ1-1,CASSLGDSEAFF,TGTGCCAGCAGTTTAGGGGACTCTGAAGCTTTCTTT
TRBV25-1,.,.,TRBJ1-1,CASSGGRVSEAFF,TGTGCCAGCAGTGGGGGCAGGGTCTCTGAAGCTTTCTTT
TRBV7-7,TRBD2,.,TRBJ2-3,CASSLTERGATDTQYF,TGTGCTAGCAGCTTAACGGAGCGGGGAGCTACAGATACGCAGTATTTT
TRBV19,.,.,TRBJ2-2,CASRFRGVDTGELFF,TGTGCCAGTAGGTTCAGGGGTGTGGACACCGGGGAGCTGTTTTTT
TRBV5-4,.,few,TRBJ1-2,CASSLHRAGDTF,TGTGCCAGCAGCCTTCACAGGGCTGGTGACACCTTC
TRBV18,TRBD1,.,TRBJ1-2,CASSLGNSPGQDGYTF,TGTGCCAGCTCACTCGGGAACTCTCCGGGACAGGATGGCTACACCTTC
TRBV5-4,.,.,TRBJ2-3,CASSLTLTSLNTDTQYF,TGTGCCAGCAGCTTGACCTTGACTAGTCTAAACACAGATACGCAGTATTTT
TRBV25-1,.,.,TRBJ1-5,CASSVAGIRQPQHF,TGTGCCAGCAGTGTAGCAGGGATACGTCAGCCCCAGCATTTT
TRBV19,.,.,TRBJ1-1,CASHSRTGPNTEAFF,TGTGCCAGCCACTCCCGTACAGGTCCGAACACTGAAGCTTTCTTT
TRBV5-1,TRBD1,.,TRBJ1-4,CASHDPGQLNEKLFF,TGCGCCAGCCATGATCCGGGACAGCTTAATGAAAAACTGTTTTTT
TRBV6-5,.,.,TRBJ1-4,CASSYSIKAELFF,TGTGCCAGCAGTTACTCGATCAAGGCGGAACTGTTTTTT
TRBV30,TRBD1,.,TRBJ1-2,CAWSRTVTGLSNYGYTF,TGTGCCTGGAGCCGAACGGTGACAGGGCTCAGTAACTATGGCTACACCTTC
TRBV10-2,TRBD2,.,TRBJ2-2,CASRQTSGSNTGELFF,TGCGCCAGCAGGCAGACTAGCGGTTCGAACACCGGGGAGCTGTTTTTT
TRBV14,TRBD1,.,TRBJ2-2,CASSTGTGAVGELFF,TGTGCCAGCAGCACCGGGACAGGGGCTGTCGGGGAGCTGTTTTTT
TRBV4-1,.,.,TRBJ2-7,CASSQESSGTNYEQYF,TGCGCCAGCAGCCAAGAAAGCAGCGGGACAAATTACGAGCAGTACTTC
TRBV6-6,TRBD1,.,TRBJ1-2,CASSPEGGQGYGYTF,TGTGCCAGCAGTCCGGAAGGGGGCCAGGGCTATGGCTACACCTTC